What follows are 30 T cell receptor beta chains derived from one specimen sequenced in a study of blood T cell repertoires in COVID-19. Some clones are missing from TCRdb's copy, which holds only in-frame ones; the method was immunoSEQ multiplex PCR. The sample has 390,000 or so clones, 86% seen once. Sequencing input: peripheral blood. Receptor source: a woman in her twenties or thirties with active or convalescent COVID-19.

The chain joins TRBV5-4 to TRBJ1-1; 7 bases are shared with TRBD1. The trim removed 3 bases at V and 4 bases at J, leaving 9 bases unmatched. This CDR3 comprises 15 residues. Per germline, CDR1 SGHNT and CDR2 YYREEE (reference sequence). CDR3 region: CASSSSTGSSTEAFF. The CDR3, as DNA: TGTGCCAGCAGCTCATCGACAGGGTCGTCCACTGAAGCTTTCTTT.

The chain combines TRBV6-5 with TRBJ2-1; TRBD2 is a possible D gene (5 bases). This CDR3 is 15 amino acids long. V gave up 4 bases and J gave up 5 bases, with 15 bases separating them. Germline V lookup: CDR1 MNHEY, CDR2 SVGAGI. CDR3 sequence reads: CASSSEQTIHNEQFF. CDR3 DNA sequence: TGTGCCAGCAGTTCCGAGCAGACTATCCACAATGAGCAGTTCTTC.

The V gene is TRBV21-1, the J gene TRBJ1-6; no check of the table's D call, TRBD1, against the DNA was made. TRBV21-1 is a recognized pseudogene. The CDR3 extends over 18 amino acids. The CDR3 nucleotides read TGTGCCAGAAGCACAGGGGGCAGGGCAGGGGTCGTGAGTTCACCCCTCCACTTT. This sequence encodes CARSTGGRAGVVSSPLHF.

This chain joins TRBV9 and TRBJ1-6, with 8 nucleotides matching TRBD1. The V and J ends lost 4 bases and 5 bases, in that order; junction bases with no gene match: 11. The germline gives CDR1 SGDLS, CDR2 YYNGEE. The CDR3 covers 17 residues. This CDR3 is CASSTGQGWGNNSPLHF. The CDR3 DNA follows: TGTGCCAGCAGCACTGGACAGGGTTGGGGTAATAATTCACCCCTCCACTTT. Based on the CDR3 plus reference TRBV9 and TRBJ1-6, the full variable domain is DSGVTQTPKHLITATGQRVTLRCSPRSGDLSVYWYQQSLDQGLQFLIQYYNGEERAKGNILERFSAQQFPDLHSELNLSSLELGDSALYFCASSTGQGWGNNSPLHFGNGTRLTVT.

The genes are TRBV5-1 and TRBJ2-3, with 8 bases aligning to TRBD2. The CDR3 contains 19 residues. Trimming removed 0 bases from V and 4 bases from J; junction bases left unmatched: 16. Germline V CDR1 and CDR2: SGHRS, YFSETQ. The CDR3 protein is CASSLAVTGGPVYADTQYF. In DNA form, the CDR3 reads TGCGCCAGCAGCTTGGCCGTAACGGGGGGGCCGGTCTACGCAGATACGCAGTATTTT.

A few counts support this clone. The V gene is TRBV24-1, the J gene TRBJ1-2; 8 bases match TRBD1. Trimming removed 5 bases from V and 6 bases from J; junction bases left unmatched: 13. Germline V gives CDR1 KGHDR, CDR2 SFDVKD. There are 16 residues in the CDR3. For the CDR3, the DNA is TGTGCCACCAGTGGCCTAGGACAGGGCGGGAGCGATGGCTACACCTTC. It yields the protein CATSGLGQGGSDGYTF.

The chain employs TRBV3-1 (or the pseudogene TRBV3-2) and TRBJ1-2, with no clear D. Deletions cut 2 bases from V and 8 bases from J, with 9 bases between. Germline V gene data show CDR1 as LGHDT and CDR2 as YNNKEL (reference sequence). The CDR3 has 12 residues. CDR3 nucleotide sequence: TGTGCCAGCAGCCAAACGGAGGCGGGCTACACCTTC. This encodes CASSQTEAGYTF.

The CDR3 loop reads CASRSMGGRVENEQFF. The DNA for the CDR3 is TGCGCCAGCAGGTCCATGGGAGGTAGGGTAGAGAATGAGCAGTTCTTC. The V call is TRBV5-1, the J call TRBJ2-1; maybe TRBD2 (6 bases). The germline V gene has CDR1 SGHRS and CDR2 YFSETQ. This CDR3 comprises 16 residues. Trimming cost V 5 bases and J 7 bases, with 22 bases left between them.

V usage is TRBV3-1 (or the pseudogene TRBV3-2) and J usage is TRBJ2-3, with D perhaps matching TRBD1 (5 bases). The CDR3 extends over 14 amino acids. Germline CDR1 reads LGHDT; CDR2 reads YNNKEL (reference sequence). V was cut by 2 bases and J by 2 bases, with 8 bases left in between. The CDR3: CASSQQGPTDTQYF. The CDR3 DNA is TGTGCCAGCAGCCAACAGGGCCCCACAGATACGCAGTATTTT.

CDR3 region: CSVRDYRDEKLFF. CDR3 bases: TGCAGCGTTAGGGATTACAGGGATGAAAAACTGTTTTTT. The genes are TRBV29-1 and TRBJ1-4; weak D call: TRBD1 (6 bases). V was trimmed by 5 bases and J by 6 bases, leaving 13 bases between them. Germline V lookup: CDR1 SQVTM, CDR2 ANQGSEA. This CDR3 contains 13 residues.

The V and J genes are TRBV6-5 and TRBJ2-7; 7 bases map to TRBD1. J gave up 0 bases and V 5 bases, and 7 bases lay outside the gene matches. Germline values: CDR1 MNHEY, CDR2 SVGAGI. This CDR3 region has 15 residues. CDR3 bases: TGTGCCAGCAGTCGGACAGGAGACTTCTCCTACGAGCAGTACTTC. The encoded protein is CASSRTGDFSYEQYF.

This clone appeared a few times. DNA of the CDR3: TGTGCCAGCAGTGAAAGGGCAGGAGGCTACAATGAGCAGTTCTTC. It is translated as CASSERAGGYNEQFF. The V gene is TRBV6-1, the J gene TRBJ2-1, with D perhaps TRBD2 (5 bases). CDR3 length equals 15 residues. Looked up from germline, CDR1 is MNHNS and CDR2 is SASEGT. Trimming took 2 bases from V and 3 from J, leaving 11 bases between them.

The chain links TRBV27 to TRBJ1-6; a weak D match, TRBD1 (6 bases). CDR1 and CDR2 (germline): MNHEY, SMNVEV (reference sequence). The V gene lost 5 bases and the J gene lost 2 bases, with 13 bases spanning the gap. This CDR3 has 16 amino acids. The CDR3 DNA reads TGTGCCAGCAGTGTCAGGGGACCAGCCTATAATTCACCCCTCCACTTT. This sequence encodes CASSVRGPAYNSPLHF.

The chain links TRBV29-1 to TRBJ2-3; the D gene is possibly TRBD1 (6 bases). CDR1 and CDR2 (germline): SQVTM, ANQGSEA. This CDR3 has 19 amino acids. The V end lost 3 bases, the J end lost 1 base, and 26 bases lay between the germline ends. The CDR3 bases are TGCAGCGTTGAGACCGTACAGGGAGCCACTCTAGGTGGCACAGATACGCAGTATTTT. The encoded protein is CSVETVQGATLGGTDTQYF.

This clone was observed a handful of times. The chain employs TRBV6-1 and TRBJ2-7; no definite D call. Germline lookup yields CDR1 MNHNS and CDR2 SASEGT. The CDR3 runs 14 residues. V lost 2 bases to trimming and J lost 1 base, with 9 bases between them. Here the CDR3 reads CASSERRSSYEQYF. DNA for the CDR3: TGTGCCAGCAGTGAAAGGCGGAGTTCCTACGAGCAGTACTTC.

The chain links TRBV15 to TRBJ2-7; tentative D call: TRBD1 (6 bases). CDR3 size: 16 residues. V was pared by 5 bases and J by 2 bases, with 19 bases between. Germline V gene sequence: CDR1 LNHNV, CDR2 YYDKDF (reference sequence). In DNA, the CDR3 is TGTGCCACCAGCCAACGGACGGCCAGGGGCCCCTACGAGCAGTACTTC. It specifies CATSQRTARGPYEQYF.

This sequence joins TRBV11-2 and TRBJ2-3; 7 nucleotides match TRBD2. Germline V gene lookup returns CDR1 SGHAT and CDR2 FQNNGV. The J segment lost 4 bases and the V segment lost 6 bases, leaving 16 bases of the junction unmatched. The CDR3 is 17 residues long. The CDR3 region has the DNA TGTGCCAGCAGGTTTCCCCGGTTGTGGGAGGGCCCAGATACGCAGTATTTT. This encodes CASRFPRLWEGPDTQYF.

V usage is TRBV4-2 and J usage is TRBJ1-2; no clear D gene. CDR3 size: 14 residues. Germline V gene data show CDR1 as LGHNA and CDR2 as YNFKEQ. The V and J ends lost 0 bases and 5 bases respectively, with 10 bases between them. The CDR3 here is CASSQEGERYGYTF. The CDR3 coding sequence is TGTGCCAGCAGCCAAGAAGGAGAGAGGTATGGCTACACCTTC.

The genes are TRBV3-1 (or the pseudogene TRBV3-2) and TRBJ1-2; tentatively, D is TRBD1 (5 bases). CDR3 length: 16 amino acids. Trimming cost V 2 bases and J 4 bases, with 17 bases left between them. CDR1 is LGHDT and CDR2 is YNNKEL in the germline V gene (reference sequence). CDR3 in amino acids: CASSQSRAAGVYGYTF. The CDR3 DNA follows: TGTGCCAGCAGCCAATCACGGGCCGCGGGGGTCTATGGCTACACCTTC.

The V gene is TRBV7-9, the J gene TRBJ1-2; no clear D. Trimming shortened V by 0 bases and J by 4 bases, and 9 bases separated the two germline ends. Germline loops: CDR1 SEHNR, CDR2 FQNEAQ (reference sequence). The CDR3 totals 14 residues. The CDR3 sequence: CASSLAVGFYGYTF. The CDR3 DNA is TGTGCCAGCAGCTTAGCGGTCGGGTTCTATGGCTACACCTTC.

The V gene is TRBV5-1, the J gene TRBJ1-2; TRBD1 is a possible D gene (5 bases). Germline V gene sequence: CDR1 SGHRS, CDR2 YFSETQ. The CDR3 covers 16 residues. With 3 bases removed from V and 0 bases from J, the gap between germline ends came to 15 bases. The CDR3 DNA reads TGCGCCAGCAGCTCAACAGGTGCCCCGTCTAACTATGGCTACACCTTC. Translating gives CASSSTGAPSNYGYTF.

V usage is TRBV10-3 and J usage is TRBJ1-4, with 9 bases that match TRBD1. Trimming at V came to 6 bases and at J to 6 bases, leaving 5 bases not matched to a gene. The CDR3 extends over 14 amino acids. Germline V lookup: CDR1 ENHRY, CDR2 SYGVKD. This chain's CDR3 is CAIRPGQGDEKLFF. The CDR3 bases are TGTGCCATCAGACCGGGACAGGGAGATGAAAAACTGTTTTTT.

V usage is TRBV2 and J usage is TRBJ2-3; perhaps TRBD1 as D (6 bases). The germline V gene encodes CDR1 SNHLY and CDR2 FYNNEI. The CDR3 sequence is 13 residues long. With 7 bases removed from V and 0 bases from J, the gap between germline ends came to 8 bases. CDR3 in amino acids: CASTGTSTDTQYF. In DNA, the CDR3 is TGTGCCAGCACTGGGACAAGCACAGATACGCAGTATTTT.

The rearrangement uses TRBV6-4 and TRBJ1-4; tentative D call: TRBD1 (5 bases). The CDR3 runs 14 residues. From germline, CDR1 is MRHNA and CDR2 SNTAGT. The ends were cut back, 6 bases at V and 4 bases at J, with 12 bases in the middle. The CDR3 sequence is CASSDGGVNEKLFF. In DNA, the CDR3 is TGTGCCAGCAGCGATGGGGGGGTTAATGAAAAACTGTTTTTT.

V and J are TRBV5-1 and TRBJ1-5, with TRBD1 matching 8 bases. The CDR3 spans 18 residues. Looked up from germline, CDR1 is SGHRS and CDR2 is YFSETQ. J lost 0 bases, V lost 4 bases, and 12 bases had no gene match. CDR3 amino acids: CASSGRGDRGGSNQPQHF. The CDR3 DNA reads as TGCGCCAGCAGCGGACGCGGTGACAGGGGCGGTAGCAATCAGCCCCAGCATTTT.

This clone was observed a few times. In nucleotides, the CDR3 is TGTGCCAGCAGCGTAGGACAGGGGGCAGGAGAAAAACTGTTTTTT. Translated: CASSVGQGAGEKLFF. The chain recombines TRBV7-8 with TRBJ1-4, with 11 bases that match TRBD1. V lost 5 bases to trimming and J lost 8 bases; unmatched junction nucleotides: 7. The germline gives CDR1 SGHVS, CDR2 FQNEAQ. This CDR3 is built from 15 residues.

The chain combines TRBV7-6 with TRBJ2-1; weak D call: TRBD1 (6 bases). V lost 0 bases and J 6 bases, leaving 15 bases between the germline ends. This CDR3 is 16 amino acids long. Germline CDR1 is SGHVS and CDR2 is FNYEAQ. Here the CDR3 DNA reads TGTGCCAGCAGCTTAGCGGGGGCCACGATACCCAATGAGCAGTTCTTC. Translation gives CASSLAGATIPNEQFF. Using reference TRBV7-6 and TRBJ2-1 for the parts outside the CDR3, the full variable domain is GAGVSQSPRYKVTKRGQDVALRCDPISGHVSLYWYRQALGQGPEFLTYFNYEAQQDKSGLPNDRFSAERPEGSISTLTIQRTEQRDSAMYRCASSLAGATIPNEQFFGPGTRLTVL.

This chain joins TRBV7-2 and TRBJ1-1; D remains unclear. The CDR3 extends over 13 amino acids. The germline V gene has CDR1 SGHTA and CDR2 FQGNSA. Trimming took 5 bases from V and 3 from J, leaving 10 bases between them. The CDR3 DNA reads as TGTGCCAGCAGCCAACCCGAGGACACTGAAGCTTTCTTT. Its protein is CASSQPEDTEAFF.

The chain combines TRBV27 with TRBJ2-2; 8 nucleotides line up with TRBD2. Per the germline V gene, CDR1 is MNHEY and CDR2 is SMNVEV (reference sequence). Trimming at V came to 8 bases and at J to 5 bases, leaving 7 bases not matched to a gene. This CDR3 is 14 amino acids long. CDR3 region: CASERTGGTGELFF. The CDR3, as DNA: TGTGCCAGCGAACGAACGGGGGGGACCGGGGAGCTGTTTTTT.

This clone has just a few counts. The chain recombines TRBV18 with TRBJ2-5; 9 bases align to TRBD2. CDR3 size: 16 residues. CDR1 and CDR2 from the germline V gene are KGHSH and LQKENI. V was clipped by 6 bases and J by 0 bases; unmatched bases: 8. The CDR3 DNA reads TGTGCCAGCTCTCCGCCTAGCGGGGTATACCAAGAGACCCAGTACTTC. Translation gives CASSPPSGVYQETQYF.